This T cell receptor beta chain was found in a study of blood T cell repertoires in COVID-19 (dated by TCRdb to about 2020). Turning to the overall study: Samples from collaborators originated in the United States, Italy and Spain and spanned both the acute and convalescent phases of COVID-19. The prospective study material was composed of cDNA or gDNA derived from T cells, B-cell-depleted T cells, or PBMCs. Subjects who had been exposed to COVID-19, were actively infected with it, or had recovered from it provided the deeply sampled blood TCRbeta repertoires that made up the dataset. The repertoires were released in a freely available public database meant as a resource for research on the immune response to SARS-CoV-2. The samples were drawn from the first 160 participants of the ongoing ImmuneRACE study and from 1,254 subjects provided by 6 global collaborators. Sample metadata almost always included a de-identified subject ID, COVID-19 status, age in years and sex. Where HLA class I and class II types were available, the types were taken from metadata supplied by the sample provider, not from assay-based typing. Paper-wide results and their limitations: The amount of clinical and demographic metadata varied by source and participant and was provided uncurated.

In the prospective study, participants were roughly 18 to 100 years old, resided in 25 or so geographic areas of the United States, and were enrolled through a virtual design. In the prospective study, participants were assigned to cohorts based on the clinical history participants reported in a screening survey and a study questionnaire. For ImmuneRACE Cohort 3, a participant was defined as recovered based on two consecutive negative NP/OP PCR tests, clearance by a healthcare professional, or resolution of symptoms. In the prospective study, mobile phlebotomists collected whole blood, serum and a nasopharyngeal or oropharyngeal swab from each participant. Prospective study participants could optionally give additional blood draws and questionnaires over an approximately two-month period. Before DNA extraction, blood samples from the prospective study were shipped at room temperature or frozen.

In the case of this clone: What antigen it recognizes has not been identified. Base qualities are not recorded, but no much larger clone differs from it by a single base.

TCRbeta CDR3 regions were amplified from genomic DNA by means of the immunoSEQ Assay, a bias-controlled multiplex PCR. Under the source paper's analysis protocol: The number of nucleated cells in each sample was estimated from the amplification of reference gene primers within the assay. To quantify the absolute abundance of each unique TCRbeta CDR3 rearrangement, sequence reads were collapsed and filtered. For each sample, productive Simpson clonality was calculated as the square root of Simpson's diversity index over productive rearrangements. TCRdb holds this immuneACCESS table with in-frame rearrangements only. Some clones are missing; in checked studies, unresolved V genes explain under half, and the rest has no known cause. V, J and clone size are taken as reported in that table, and D and trimming were inferred from the DNA itself. In this sample the table shows almost 250,000 clones, around 86% of which occur a single time. Jointly, the top ten make up around 1.6% of the sample.

Measured from the cysteine to the phenylalanine, the CDR3 is 16 residues long. The read is trimmed to its CDR3 DNA, 48 bases read in frame from base 1. Ends trimmed: V by 6 bases, J by 3 bases; bases unmatched to a gene: 14. Sequences SNHLY (CDR1) and FYNNEI (CDR2) are obtained from the germline V gene. This sequence uses TRBV2 and TRBJ2-7; 7 of the junction bases match TRBD2. This receptor was identified in a woman aged 45-59 years who had recovered from COVID-19. Sequences were obtained from PBMCs or T cells enriched from blood (not recorded which). The nucleotide sequence is given as TGTGCCAGCAGGGGCGTGCGGGGGAGGGCCTTCTACGAGCAGTACTTC. It codes for CASRGVRGRAFYEQYF.